This entry lists 12 T cell receptor beta chains sequenced from one sample in a study of OX40 agonist ivuxolimab in advanced cancers. Libraries were prepared by immunoSEQ multiplex PCR; TCRdb keeps only in-frame clonotypes and omits some of them. The sample includes approximately 64,000 clones, about 83% of them seen just once. The sequencing used CD4+ or CD8+ T cells sorted from blood, collected in a trial of the OX40 agonist ivuxolimab. Every receptor here comes from an adult with an advanced solid tumor such as melanoma, head and neck, liver or kidney cancer.

The rearrangement links TRBV2 to TRBJ1-5, with D possibly TRBD1 on 5 matching bases. Trimming removed 5 bases at V and 8 bases at J, with 16 bases between. The CDR3 totals 14 residues. Looked up from germline, CDR1 is SNHLY and CDR2 is FYNNEI. The CDR3 DNA follows: TGTGCCAGCAGTTTTCAGGGCCGGGGGGAGCCCCAGCATTTT. Translated, it gives CASSFQGRGEPQHF.

This chain uses TRBV4-1 with TRBJ1-6; no clear D. V dropped 1 base and J dropped 0 bases, with 10 bases sitting between them. Germline lookup yields CDR1 MGHRA and CDR2 YSYEKL. This CDR3 comprises 17 residues. CDR3 in amino acids: CASSQAAVPSYNSPLHF. The CDR3 DNA follows: TGCGCCAGCAGCCAAGCGGCCGTCCCCTCCTATAATTCACCCCTCCACTTT.

This rearrangement joins TRBV2 to TRBJ2-2; 7 positions agree with TRBD1. Per the germline V gene, CDR1 is SNHLY and CDR2 is FYNNEI. The CDR3 spans 16 residues. V shed 5 bases, J shed 0 bases, and the junction held 6 bases outside the gene matches. Written as DNA, the CDR3 is TGTGCCAGCAGTAGGGACAGTCTAACGAACACCGGGGAGCTGTTTTTT. Its protein is CASSRDSLTNTGELFF.

The chain combines TRBV11-2 with TRBJ2-1; 12 bases are shared with TRBD2. The length of the CDR3 is 16 residues. Per the germline V gene, CDR1 is SGHAT and CDR2 is FQNNGV. V was clipped by 5 bases and J by 9 bases; unmatched bases: 11. CDR3 nucleotide sequence: TGTGCCAGCAGCCTAGCGGCTAGCGGGGGGGTGGGTGAGCAGTTCTTC. This encodes CASSLAASGGVGEQFF. The whole variable domain, remainder taken from reference TRBV11-2 and TRBJ2-1, is EAGVAQSPRYKIIEKRQSVAFWCNPISGHATLYWYQQILGQGPKLLIQFQNNGVVDDSQLPKDRFSAERLKGVDSTLKIQPAKLEDSAVYLCASSLAASGGVGEQFFGPGTRLTVL.

V gene TRBV15 combines with J gene TRBJ2-1; D is unresolved. Looked up from germline, CDR1 is LNHNV and CDR2 is YYDKDF (reference sequence). V shed 0 bases and J shed 0 bases, with 6 bases lying between them. The CDR3 sequence is 15 residues long. In nucleotides, the CDR3 is TGTGCCACCAGCAGAGATGTAGGCTCCTACAATGAGCAGTTCTTC. This gives the protein CATSRDVGSYNEQFF.

V and J are TRBV9 and TRBJ2-1, with D unresolved. The CDR3 has 13 residues. Germline assignment: CDR1 SGDLS and CDR2 YYNGEE. V lost 1 base and J lost 4, with 6 bases in between. The CDR3 coding sequence is TGTGCCAGCAGCGTACAGGTTTACAATGAGCAGTTCTTC. Translating gives CASSVQVYNEQFF.

The chain uses TRBV6-1 and TRBJ2-2, with D uncertain. Trimming removed 6 bases at V and 2 bases at J, with 10 bases between. Germline assignment: CDR1 MNHNS and CDR2 SASEGT. The CDR3 covers 14 residues. The DNA of the CDR3 is TGTGCCAGCAGCACCCAAAGCAACACCGGGGAGCTGTTTTTT. Translation gives CASSTQSNTGELFF.

This rearrangement joins TRBV5-1 to TRBJ1-3, with D tentatively TRBD1 (5 bases). Looked up from germline, CDR1 is SGHRS and CDR2 is YFSETQ. Trimming left V 4 bases short and J 9 bases short, with 17 bases between. The CDR3 loop spans 14 amino acids. The CDR3 DNA reads as TGCGCCAGCAGCGCCGGGACGGTGGAATCCACCATATATTTT. Encoded protein: CASSAGTVESTIYF.

This chain uses TRBV10-3 with TRBJ2-3; 10 bases map to TRBD2. The junction had 14 bases not matched to a gene; V was cut back by 10 bases and J by 1 base. The CDR3 totals 17 residues. Germline CDR1 and CDR2: ENHRY and SYGVKD. CDR3 nucleotides: TGTGCCAGCGCCCTGTGGGTAGCGGGAGGAGGCACAGATACGCAGTATTTT. Its translation is CASALWVAGGGTDTQYF.

The rearrangement uses TRBV10-3 and TRBJ2-5; D perhaps matches TRBD2 (5 bases). The CDR3 contains 13 residues. Germline V gene sequence: CDR1 ENHRY, CDR2 SYGVKD. The germline V and J ends were trimmed by 7 bases and 5 bases, with 14 bases remaining between them. CDR3 coding DNA: TGTGCCATCAAAGACGAGGGCTGGGAGACCCAGTACTTC. As protein: CAIKDEGWETQYF.

The rearrangement joins TRBV4-2 to TRBJ2-7; no clear D gene. Germline loops: CDR1 LGHNA, CDR2 YNFKEQ. This CDR3 is built from 12 residues. Trimming took 1 base from V and 3 from J, leaving 4 bases between them. The CDR3 here is CASSQVSYEQYF. The CDR3 bases are TGTGCCAGCAGCCAAGTCAGCTACGAGCAGTACTTC.

The chain joins TRBV5-1 to TRBJ1-2; TRBD1 is a possible D gene (5 bases). This CDR3 is built from 16 residues. CDR1 is SGHRS and CDR2 is YFSETQ in the germline V gene. V lost 4 bases and J 0 bases, leaving 16 bases between the germline ends. CDR3 bases: TGCGCCAGCAGCGCACCTCGGGGCCAGGCTAACTATGGCTACACCTTC. Protein sequence: CASSAPRGQANYGYTF.